This entry is about one TCR beta chain. Its antigen remains unidentified. The data originate from a study of blood T cells in healthy people across ages. Study-level information: There was about one barcoded beta molecule captured by template switching per two T cells. Findings of the study overall: Greater diversity and more naive CD4+ cells were seen in long-lived donors than in aged donors. Naive T cell percentage showed a strong correlation with TCR beta diversity.

Looked up from germline, CDR1 is MGHRA and CDR2 is YSYEKL. V gave up 4 bases and J gave up 9 bases, with 10 bases separating them. CDR3 length equals 13 residues. Then a second PCR, running about 6 to 11 cycles, was carried out with a sample-barcoded 5' primer and a J-beta primer mix. TCRdb fed the 5' RACE reads into MiXCR, producing one record per CDR3 protein. Here the sample spans over 950,000 distinct CDR3 sequences, roughly two fifths being singletons. The chain couples TRBV4-1 to TRBJ1-6; D is ambiguous. Sequenced: blood. This clonotype was obtained from a man between 18 and 29 years old in good health. The CDR3 region has the DNA TGCGCCAGCAGCCGAGAAAGAGGTTCACCCCTCCACTTT. Amino acids: CASSRERGSPLHF.